This TCR beta chain was found in a study of blood T cell repertoires in COVID-19. Whole-study context: Donors in the United States, Italy and Spain gave samples during acute or convalescent COVID-19.

The protocol was immunoSEQ multiplex PCR, while the TCRdb copy is restricted to in-frame clones and leaves out a portion. The table lists roughly 130,000 clones, around 90% of them singletons. The CDR3 spans 15 residues. Per germline, CDR1 MNHEY and CDR2 SVGAGI. The V end lost 6 bases, the J end lost 3 bases, and 17 bases lay between the germline ends. This clonotype was sampled from a man in his sixties with active or convalescent COVID-19. Specimen: peripheral blood. The rearrangement joins TRBV6-5 to TRBJ2-5, with a weak D call TRBD1 (6 bases). The CDR3 region has the DNA TGTGCCAGCAGCCCCGGGACAATTCGGAAAGAGACCCAGTACTTC. Its translation is CASSPGTIRKETQYF.